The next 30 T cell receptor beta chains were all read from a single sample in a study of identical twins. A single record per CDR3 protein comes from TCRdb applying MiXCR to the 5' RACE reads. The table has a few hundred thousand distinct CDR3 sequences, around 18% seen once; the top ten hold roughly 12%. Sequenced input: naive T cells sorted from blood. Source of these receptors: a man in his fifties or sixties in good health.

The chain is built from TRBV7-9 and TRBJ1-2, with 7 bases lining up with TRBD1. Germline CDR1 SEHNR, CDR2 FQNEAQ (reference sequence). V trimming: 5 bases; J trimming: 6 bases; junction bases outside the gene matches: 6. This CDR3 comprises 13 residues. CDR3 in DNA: TGTGCCAGCAGCCTAGGGACAGAGAATGGCTACACCTTC. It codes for CASSLGTENGYTF.

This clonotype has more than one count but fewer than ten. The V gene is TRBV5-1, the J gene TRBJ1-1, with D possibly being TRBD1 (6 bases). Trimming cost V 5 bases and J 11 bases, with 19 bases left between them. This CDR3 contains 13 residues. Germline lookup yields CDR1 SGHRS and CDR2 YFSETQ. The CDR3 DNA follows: TGCGCCAGCAGTGACCCAGGGGCAGGGAGTGCTTTCTTT. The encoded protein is CASSDPGAGSAFF.

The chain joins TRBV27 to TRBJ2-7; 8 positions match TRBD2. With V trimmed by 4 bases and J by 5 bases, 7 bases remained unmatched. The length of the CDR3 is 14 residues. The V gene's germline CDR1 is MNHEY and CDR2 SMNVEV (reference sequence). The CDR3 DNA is TGTGCCAGCAGTTCCGCTCTAGCGGGCCACGAGCAGTACTTC. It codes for CASSSALAGHEQYF.

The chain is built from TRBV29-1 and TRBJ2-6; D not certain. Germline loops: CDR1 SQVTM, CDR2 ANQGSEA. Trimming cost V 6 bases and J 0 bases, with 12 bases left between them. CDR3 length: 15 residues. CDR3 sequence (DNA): TGCAGCGTCCCCAACCCAGGCTCTGGGGCCAACGTCCTGACTTTC. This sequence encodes CSVPNPGSGANVLTF.

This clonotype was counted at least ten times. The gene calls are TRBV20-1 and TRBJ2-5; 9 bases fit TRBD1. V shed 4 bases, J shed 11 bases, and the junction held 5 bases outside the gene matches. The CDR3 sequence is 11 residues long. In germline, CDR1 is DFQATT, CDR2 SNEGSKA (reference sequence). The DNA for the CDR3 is TGCAGTGCTATAACAGGGGGCGCACAGTACTTC. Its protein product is CSAITGGAQYF.

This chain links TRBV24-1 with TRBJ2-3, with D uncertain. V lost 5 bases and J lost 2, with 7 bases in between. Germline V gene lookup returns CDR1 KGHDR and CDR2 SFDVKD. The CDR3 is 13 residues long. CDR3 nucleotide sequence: TGTGCCACCAGTGGGACCCCCACAGATACGCAGTATTTT. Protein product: CATSGTPTDTQYF.

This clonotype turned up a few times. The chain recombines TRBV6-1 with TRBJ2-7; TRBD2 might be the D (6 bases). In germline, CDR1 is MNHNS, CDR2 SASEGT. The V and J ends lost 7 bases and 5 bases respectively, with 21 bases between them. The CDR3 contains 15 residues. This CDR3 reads CASTTGVRISHEQYF. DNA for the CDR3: TGTGCCAGCACAACGGGAGTTAGAATTTCTCACGAGCAGTACTTC.

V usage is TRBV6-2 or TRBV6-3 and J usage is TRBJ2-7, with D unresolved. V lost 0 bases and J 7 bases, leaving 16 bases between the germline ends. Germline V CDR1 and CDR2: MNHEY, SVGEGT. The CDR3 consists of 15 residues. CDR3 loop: CASSYSTIGPREQYF. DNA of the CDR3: TGTGCCAGCAGTTACTCCACCATCGGACCAAGGGAGCAGTACTTC.

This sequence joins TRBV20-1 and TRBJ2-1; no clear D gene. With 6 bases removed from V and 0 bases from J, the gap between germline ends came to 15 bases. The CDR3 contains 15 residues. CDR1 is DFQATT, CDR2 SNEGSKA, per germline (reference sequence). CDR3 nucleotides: TGCAGTGCGCCTTCGGGCGCCAGCTCCTACAATGAGCAGTTCTTC. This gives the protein CSAPSGASSYNEQFF.

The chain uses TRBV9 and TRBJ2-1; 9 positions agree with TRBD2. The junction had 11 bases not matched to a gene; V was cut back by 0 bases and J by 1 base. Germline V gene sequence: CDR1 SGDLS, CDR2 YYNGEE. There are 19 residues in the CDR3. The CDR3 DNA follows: TGTGCCAGCAGCGTAGATAGCGGGGGACCTTTCTTTTCCTACAATGAGCAGTTCTTC. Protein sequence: CASSVDSGGPFFSYNEQFF.

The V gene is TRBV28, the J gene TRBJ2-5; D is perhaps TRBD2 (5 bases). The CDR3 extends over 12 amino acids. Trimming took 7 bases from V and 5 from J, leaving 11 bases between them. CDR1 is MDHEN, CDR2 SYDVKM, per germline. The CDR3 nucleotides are TGTGCCAGCAACCGACGAGGGGAGACCCAGTACTTC. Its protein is CASNRRGETQYF.

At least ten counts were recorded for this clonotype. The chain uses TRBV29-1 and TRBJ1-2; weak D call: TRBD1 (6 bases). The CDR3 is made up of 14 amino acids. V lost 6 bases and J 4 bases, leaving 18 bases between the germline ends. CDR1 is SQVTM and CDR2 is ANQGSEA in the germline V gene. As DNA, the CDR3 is TGCAGCGTAGCCATCTCGGGGGGCCGCTATGGCTACACCTTC. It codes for CSVAISGGRYGYTF.

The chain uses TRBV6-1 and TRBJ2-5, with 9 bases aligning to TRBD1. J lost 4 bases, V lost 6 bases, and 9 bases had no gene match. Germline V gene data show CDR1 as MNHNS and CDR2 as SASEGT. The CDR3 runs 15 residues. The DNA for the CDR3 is TGTGCCAGCAGGGGACAGGGCAAAGTGGGAGAGACCCAGTACTTC. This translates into CASRGQGKVGETQYF.

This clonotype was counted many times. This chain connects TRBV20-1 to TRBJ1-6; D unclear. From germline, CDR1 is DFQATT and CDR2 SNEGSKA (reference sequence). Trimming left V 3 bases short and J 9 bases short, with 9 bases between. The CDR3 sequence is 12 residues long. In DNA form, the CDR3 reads TGCAGTGCTAGCGATGTCGGTTCACCCCTCCACTTT. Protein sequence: CSASDVGSPLHF.

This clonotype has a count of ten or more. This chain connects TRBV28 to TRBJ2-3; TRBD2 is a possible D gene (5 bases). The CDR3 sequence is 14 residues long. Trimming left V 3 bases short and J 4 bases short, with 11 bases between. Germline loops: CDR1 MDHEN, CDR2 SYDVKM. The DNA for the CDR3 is TGTGCCAGCAGTTTCGGAGGTCGACCAGATACGCAGTATTTT. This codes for CASSFGGRPDTQYF. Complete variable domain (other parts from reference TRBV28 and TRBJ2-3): DVKVTQSSRYLVKRTGEKVFLECVQDMDHENMFWYRQDPGLGLRLIYFSYDVKMKEKGDIPEGYSVSREKKERFSLILESASTNQTSMYLCASSFGGRPDTQYFGPGTRLTVL.

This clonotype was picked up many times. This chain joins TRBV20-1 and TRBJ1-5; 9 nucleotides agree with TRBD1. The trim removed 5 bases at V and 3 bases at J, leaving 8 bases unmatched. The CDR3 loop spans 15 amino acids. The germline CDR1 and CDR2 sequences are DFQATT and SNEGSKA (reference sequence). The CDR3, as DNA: TGCAGTGCTGGACAGAGGACAGGGGTCAATCAGCCCCAGCATTTT. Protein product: CSAGQRTGVNQPQHF.

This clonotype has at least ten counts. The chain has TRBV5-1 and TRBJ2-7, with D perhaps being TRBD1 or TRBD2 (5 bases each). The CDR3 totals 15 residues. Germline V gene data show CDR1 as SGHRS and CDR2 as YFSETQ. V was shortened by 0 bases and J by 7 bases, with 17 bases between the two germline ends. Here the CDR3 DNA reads TGCGCCAGCAGCTTGGGTCCGGGACGGTTGGGGGAGCAGTACTTC. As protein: CASSLGPGRLGEQYF.

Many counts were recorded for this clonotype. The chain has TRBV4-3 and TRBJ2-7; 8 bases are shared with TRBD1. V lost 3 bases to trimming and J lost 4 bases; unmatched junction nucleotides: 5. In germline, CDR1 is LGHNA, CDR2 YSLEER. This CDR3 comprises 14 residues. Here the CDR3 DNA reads TGCGCCAGCAGCCACGGACAGGGAAAGTACGAGCAGTACTTC. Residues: CASSHGQGKYEQYF.

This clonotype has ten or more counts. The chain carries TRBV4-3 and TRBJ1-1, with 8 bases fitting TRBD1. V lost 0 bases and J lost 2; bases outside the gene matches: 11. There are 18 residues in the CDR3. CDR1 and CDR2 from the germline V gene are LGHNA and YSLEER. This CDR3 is CASSQEAGGQASNTEAFF. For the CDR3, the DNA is TGCGCCAGCAGCCAAGAGGCTGGGGGACAGGCCTCAAACACTGAAGCTTTCTTT.

CDR3 loop: CASSQDPGTGGNEQFF. DNA for the CDR3: TGCGCCAGCAGCCAAGATCCCGGGACAGGTGGCAATGAGCAGTTCTTC. V gene TRBV4-1 combines with J gene TRBJ2-1; 8 nucleotides match TRBD1. CDR1 and CDR2 (germline): MGHRA, YSYEKL. Losses at the gene ends were 0 bases for V and 6 bases for J; bases not matched to a gene: 7. This CDR3 contains 16 residues.

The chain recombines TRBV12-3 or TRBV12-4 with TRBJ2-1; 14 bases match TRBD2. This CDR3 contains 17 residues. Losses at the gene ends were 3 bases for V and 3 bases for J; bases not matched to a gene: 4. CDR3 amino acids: CASSFGLAGGDYNEQFF. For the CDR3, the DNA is TGTGCCAGCAGTTTTGGACTAGCGGGAGGAGACTACAATGAGCAGTTCTTC.

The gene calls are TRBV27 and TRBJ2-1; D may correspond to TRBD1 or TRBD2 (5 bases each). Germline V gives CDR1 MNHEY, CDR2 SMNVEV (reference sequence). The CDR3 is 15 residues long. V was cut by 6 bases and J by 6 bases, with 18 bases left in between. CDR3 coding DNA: TGTGCCAGCAGCCTACAGGTAGTGAGGGGCAATGAGCAGTTCTTC. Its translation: CASSLQVVRGNEQFF.

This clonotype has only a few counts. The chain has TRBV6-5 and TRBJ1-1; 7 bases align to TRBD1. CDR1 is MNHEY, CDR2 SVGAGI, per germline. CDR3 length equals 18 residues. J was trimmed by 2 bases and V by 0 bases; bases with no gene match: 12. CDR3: CASSYSTGTVPINTEAFF. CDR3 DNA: TGTGCCAGCAGTTACTCAACTGGGACAGTCCCGATTAACACTGAAGCTTTCTTT.

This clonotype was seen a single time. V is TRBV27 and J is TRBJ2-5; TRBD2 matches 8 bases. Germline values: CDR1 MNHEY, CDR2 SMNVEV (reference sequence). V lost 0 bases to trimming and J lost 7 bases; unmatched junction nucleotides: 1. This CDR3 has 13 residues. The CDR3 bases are TGTGCCAGCAGTTTATCTCGGGAGGGGACCCAGTACTTC. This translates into CASSLSREGTQYF.

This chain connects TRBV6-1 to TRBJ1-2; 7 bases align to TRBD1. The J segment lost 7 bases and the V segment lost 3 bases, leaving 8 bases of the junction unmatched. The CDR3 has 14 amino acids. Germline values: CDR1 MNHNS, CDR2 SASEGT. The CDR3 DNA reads TGTGCCAGCAGTGACGGGCAGGGGGTTCTTGGCTACACCTTC. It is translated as CASSDGQGVLGYTF.

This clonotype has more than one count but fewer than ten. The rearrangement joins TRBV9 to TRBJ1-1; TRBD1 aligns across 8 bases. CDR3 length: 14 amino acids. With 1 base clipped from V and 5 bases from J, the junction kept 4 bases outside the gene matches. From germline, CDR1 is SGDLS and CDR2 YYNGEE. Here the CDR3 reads CASSVQGAWTEAFF. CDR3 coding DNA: TGTGCCAGCAGCGTACAGGGGGCTTGGACTGAAGCTTTCTTT.

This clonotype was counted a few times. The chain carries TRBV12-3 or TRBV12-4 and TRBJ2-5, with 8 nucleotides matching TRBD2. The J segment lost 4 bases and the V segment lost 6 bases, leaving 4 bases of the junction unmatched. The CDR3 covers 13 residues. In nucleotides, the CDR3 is TGTGCCAGCAGCCCGGGGGGGTTAGAGACCCAGTACTTC. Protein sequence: CASSPGGLETQYF.

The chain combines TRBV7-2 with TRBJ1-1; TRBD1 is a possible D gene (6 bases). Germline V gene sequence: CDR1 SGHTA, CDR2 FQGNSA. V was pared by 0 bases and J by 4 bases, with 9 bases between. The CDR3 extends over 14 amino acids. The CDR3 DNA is TGTGCCAGCAGCTTAGCTCAGGGGATCACTGAAGCTTTCTTT. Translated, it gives CASSLAQGITEAFF. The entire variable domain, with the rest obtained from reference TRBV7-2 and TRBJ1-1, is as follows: GAGVSQSPSNKVTEKGKDVELRCDPISGHTALYWYRQSLGQGLEFLIYFQGNSAPDKSGLPSDRFSAERTGGSVSTLTIQRTQQEDSAVYLCASSLAQGITEAFFGQGTRLTVV.

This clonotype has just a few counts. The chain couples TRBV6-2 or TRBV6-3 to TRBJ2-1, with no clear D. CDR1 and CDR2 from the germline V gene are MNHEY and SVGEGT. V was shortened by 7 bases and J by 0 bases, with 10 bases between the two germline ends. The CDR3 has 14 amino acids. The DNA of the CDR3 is TGTGCCAGCATAAGGGATAGCTCCTACAATGAGCAGTTCTTC. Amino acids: CASIRDSSYNEQFF.

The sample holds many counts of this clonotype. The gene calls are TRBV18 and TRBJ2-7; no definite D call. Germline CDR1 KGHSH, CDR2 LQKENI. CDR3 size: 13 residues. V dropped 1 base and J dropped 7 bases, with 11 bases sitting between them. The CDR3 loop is CASSPQGLGEQYF. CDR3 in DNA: TGTGCCAGCTCACCACAGGGATTAGGAGAGCAGTACTTC.